These 10 T cell receptor beta chains came from one sample sequenced in a study of blood T cell repertoires in COVID-19. Clones were read by immunoSEQ multiplex PCR, and TCRdb kept only the in-frame ones, dropping some. This sample carries around 150,000 clones, 76% of them seen once, and the ten largest clones take approximately 5%. The sequenced material came from peripheral blood. These receptor sequences come from an elderly woman with active or convalescent COVID-19.

The chain has TRBV5-1 and TRBJ2-7, with TRBD2 matching 10 bases. Germline loops: CDR1 SGHRS, CDR2 YFSETQ. CDR3 length: 13 amino acids. V was pared by 4 bases and J by 7 bases, with 5 bases of the junction left unmatched. The CDR3 loop reads CASSPSGGREQYF. For the CDR3, the DNA is TGCGCCAGCAGCCCTAGCGGGGGTCGGGAGCAGTACTTC.

In this sample, this clone turned up once. The CDR3: CSASPPPGAGGQYEKLFF. CDR3 in DNA: TGCAGTGCTAGTCCCCCCCCAGGGGCAGGGGGGCAGTATGAAAAACTGTTTTTT. This chain connects TRBV20-1 to TRBJ1-4, with 7 positions matching TRBD1. Germline V gene data show CDR1 as DFQATT and CDR2 as SNEGSKA (reference sequence). The CDR3 spans 18 residues. J lost 6 bases, V lost 3 bases, and 19 bases had no gene match.

V and J are TRBV29-1 and TRBJ2-3, with D maybe TRBD1 (5 bases). The germline V gene has CDR1 SQVTM and CDR2 ANQGSEA. The CDR3 runs to 12 residues. Trimming took off 7 bases at V and 4 bases at J, with 12 bases between the two ends. CDR3 loop: CSARWGPDTQYF. The CDR3 region has the DNA TGCAGCGCCCGTTGGGGCCCAGATACGCAGTATTTT.

The chain is built from TRBV19 and TRBJ1-3; the match to TRBD1 covers 7 bases. The V and J ends lost 8 bases and 5 bases, in that order; junction bases with no gene match: 6. Germline values: CDR1 LNHDA, CDR2 SQIVND (reference sequence). This CDR3 is built from 13 residues. CDR3 in DNA: TGTGCCAGTGGAAGACAGGGAAGAAACACCATATATTTT. Its protein is CASGRQGRNTIYF. Using reference TRBV19 and TRBJ1-3 for the parts outside the CDR3, the full variable domain is DGGITQSPKYLFRKEGQNVTLSCEQNLNHDAMYWYRQDPGQGLRLIYYSQIVNDFQKGDIAEGYSVSREKKESFPLTVTSAQKNPTAFYLCASGRQGRNTIYFGEGSWLTVV.

The chain uses TRBV7-9 and TRBJ1-1; possibly TRBD1 for D (6 bases). CDR3 length: 15 amino acids. The germline gives CDR1 SEHNR, CDR2 FQNEAQ (reference sequence). Trimming removed 5 bases from V and 0 bases from J, with 13 bases in between. The CDR3 sequence is CASSLIQGMNTEAFF. CDR3 nucleotide sequence: TGTGCCAGCAGCCTAATCCAGGGGATGAACACTGAAGCTTTCTTT.

This clone was recorded only once. The chain links TRBV29-1 to TRBJ2-1; 7 bases align to TRBD2. Trimming removed 1 base from V and 6 bases from J; junction bases left unmatched: 3. This CDR3 is 13 amino acids long. CDR1 and CDR2 from the germline V gene are SQVTM and ANQGSEA. As DNA, the CDR3 is TGCAGCGTTGAAGGACTAGCAGGCAATGAGCAGTTCTTC. It is translated as CSVEGLAGNEQFF.

The rearrangement links TRBV4-1 to TRBJ1-1, with D tentatively TRBD1 (5 bases). CDR3 length: 15 residues. Trimming stripped 2 bases from V and 4 bases from J, with 14 bases between. CDR1 is MGHRA, CDR2 YSYEKL, per germline. The CDR3 DNA reads as TGCGCCAGCAGCCAAAGGGAGGTTGGGACCACTGAAGCTTTCTTT. This encodes CASSQREVGTTEAFF.

The J gene is TRBJ1-1, the V gene TRBV7-9; 9 bases fit TRBD1. This CDR3 is built from 13 residues. CDR1 and CDR2 (germline): SEHNR, FQNEAQ (reference sequence). The junction had 3 bases not matched to a gene; V was cut back by 5 bases and J by 5 bases. In DNA, the CDR3 is TGTGCCAGCAGCGGACAGGGGTTAACTGAAGCTTTCTTT. Residues: CASSGQGLTEAFF.

The rearrangement uses TRBV5-6 and TRBJ1-1; 7 positions agree with TRBD1. CDR3 size: 17 residues. From germline, CDR1 is SGHDT and CDR2 YYEEEE. J was trimmed by 4 bases and V by 1 base; bases with no gene match: 13. The CDR3 spells CASSLLVRTGGATEAFF. DNA of the CDR3: TGTGCCAGCAGCTTGTTAGTTCGGACAGGAGGGGCCACTGAAGCTTTCTTT.

The chain carries TRBV9 and TRBJ1-3, with D possibly being TRBD1 (5 bases). Deletions cut 1 base from V and 4 bases from J, with 12 bases between. The CDR3 extends over 15 amino acids. The germline V gene encodes CDR1 SGDLS and CDR2 YYNGEE. In nucleotides, the CDR3 is TGTGCCAGCAGCGTACAGGGTACAGCCGGAAACACCATATATTTT. This codes for CASSVQGTAGNTIYF. Combining the CDR3 with reference TRBV9 and TRBJ1-3 gives the whole variable domain DSGVTQTPKHLITATGQRVTLRCSPRSGDLSVYWYQQSLDQGLQFLIQYYNGEERAKGNILERFSAQQFPDLHSELNLSSLELGDSALYFCASSVQGTAGNTIYFGEGSWLTVV.